This T cell receptor (beta chain) is drawn from a study of response to subunit inactivated influenza vaccine. TCRdb independently ran MiXCR on the RT-PCR reads; one entry per CDR3 protein. The table includes some 850,000 distinct CDR3 sequences, approximately 17% detected once. About this clonotype: Its antigen is as yet unknown.

Study observations and caveats: The authors put forward the suggestion that each seasonal influenza vaccination may bring in only a limited number of new T cells.

Germline V gives CDR1 SGHTA, CDR2 FQGNSA. This CDR3 comprises 15 residues. Unmatched junction bases numbered 6, after V lost 3 bases and J lost 5 bases. V usage is TRBV7-2 and J usage is TRBJ2-1; 8 bases are shared with TRBD2. Sample: PBMCs from blood, taken about 5 days after vaccination. The receptor comes from a man aged 45-65 years who received an inactivated influenza vaccine. CDR3 protein: CASSFRTSFDNEQFF. The CDR3 DNA follows: TGTGCCAGCAGCTTCCGGACTAGCTTCGACAATGAGCAGTTCTTC.